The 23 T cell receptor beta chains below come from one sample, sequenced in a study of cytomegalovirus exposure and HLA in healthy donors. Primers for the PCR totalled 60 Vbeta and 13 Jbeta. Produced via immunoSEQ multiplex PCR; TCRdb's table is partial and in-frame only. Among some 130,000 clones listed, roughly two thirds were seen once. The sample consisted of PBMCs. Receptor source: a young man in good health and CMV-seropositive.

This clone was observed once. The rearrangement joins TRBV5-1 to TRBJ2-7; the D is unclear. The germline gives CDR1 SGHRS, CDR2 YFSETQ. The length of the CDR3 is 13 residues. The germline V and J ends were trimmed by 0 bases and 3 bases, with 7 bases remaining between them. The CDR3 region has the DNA TGCGCCAGCAGCTTGGAGTCGGGCTACGAGCAGTACTTC. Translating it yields CASSLESGYEQYF.

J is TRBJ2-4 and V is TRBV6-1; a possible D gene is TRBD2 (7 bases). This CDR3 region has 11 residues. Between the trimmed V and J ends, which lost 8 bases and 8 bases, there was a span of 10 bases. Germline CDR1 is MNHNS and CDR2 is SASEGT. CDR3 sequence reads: CASLGGDIQYF. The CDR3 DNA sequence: TGTGCCAGCCTAGGGGGGGACATTCAGTACTTC.

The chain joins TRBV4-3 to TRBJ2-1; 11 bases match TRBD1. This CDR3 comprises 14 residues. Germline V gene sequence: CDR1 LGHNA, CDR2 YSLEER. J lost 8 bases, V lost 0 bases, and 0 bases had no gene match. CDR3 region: CASSQEGQGDEQFF. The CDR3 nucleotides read TGCGCCAGCAGCCAAGAGGGACAGGGGGATGAGCAGTTCTTC.

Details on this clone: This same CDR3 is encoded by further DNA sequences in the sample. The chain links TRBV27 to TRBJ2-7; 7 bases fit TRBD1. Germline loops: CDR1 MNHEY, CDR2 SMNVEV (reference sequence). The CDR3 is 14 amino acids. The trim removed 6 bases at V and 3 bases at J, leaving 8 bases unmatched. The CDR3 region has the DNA TGTGCCAGCAGGGACCTGGGACAGTTCTACGAGCAGTACTTC. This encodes CASRDLGQFYEQYF.

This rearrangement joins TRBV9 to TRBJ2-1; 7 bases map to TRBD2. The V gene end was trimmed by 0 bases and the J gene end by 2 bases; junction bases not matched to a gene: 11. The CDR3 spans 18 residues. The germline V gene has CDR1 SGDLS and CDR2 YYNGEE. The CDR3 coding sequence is TGTGCCAGCAGCGTAGTCTCCCCCTCTAGCGGAACCTACAATGAGCAGTTCTTC. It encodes CASSVVSPSSGTYNEQFF.

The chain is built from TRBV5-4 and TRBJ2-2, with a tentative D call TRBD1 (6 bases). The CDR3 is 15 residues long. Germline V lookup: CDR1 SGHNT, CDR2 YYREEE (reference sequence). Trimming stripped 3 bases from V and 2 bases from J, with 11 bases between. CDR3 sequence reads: CASSSDRFNTGELFF. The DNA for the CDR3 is TGTGCCAGCAGCTCCGACAGGTTCAACACCGGGGAGCTGTTTTTT.

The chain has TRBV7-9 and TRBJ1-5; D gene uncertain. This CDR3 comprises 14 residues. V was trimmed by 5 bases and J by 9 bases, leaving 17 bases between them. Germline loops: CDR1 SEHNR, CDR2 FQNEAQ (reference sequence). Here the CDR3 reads CASSPTPYNGPQHF. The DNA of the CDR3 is TGTGCCAGCAGCCCTACCCCCTATAACGGGCCCCAGCATTTT.

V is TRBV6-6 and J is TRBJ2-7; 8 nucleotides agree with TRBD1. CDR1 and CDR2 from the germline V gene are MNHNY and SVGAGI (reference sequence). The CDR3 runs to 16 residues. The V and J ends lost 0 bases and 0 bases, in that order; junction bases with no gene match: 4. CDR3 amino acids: CASSYSRTGHSYEQYF. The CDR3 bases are TGTGCCAGCAGTTACTCCCGGACAGGGCACTCCTACGAGCAGTACTTC.

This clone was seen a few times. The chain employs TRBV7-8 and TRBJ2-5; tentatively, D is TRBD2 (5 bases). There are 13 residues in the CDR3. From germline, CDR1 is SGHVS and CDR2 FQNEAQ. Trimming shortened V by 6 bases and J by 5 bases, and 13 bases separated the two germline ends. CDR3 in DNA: TGTGCCAGCAGTCCTGGCCCGGGGGAGACCCAGTACTTC. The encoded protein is CASSPGPGETQYF.

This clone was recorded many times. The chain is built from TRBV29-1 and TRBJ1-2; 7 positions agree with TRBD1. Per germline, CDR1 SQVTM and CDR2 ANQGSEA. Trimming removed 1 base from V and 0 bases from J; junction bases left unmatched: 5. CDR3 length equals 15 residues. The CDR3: CSVEGDSSPNYGYTF. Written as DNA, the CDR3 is TGCAGCGTTGAAGGGGACAGCTCCCCTAACTATGGCTACACCTTC.

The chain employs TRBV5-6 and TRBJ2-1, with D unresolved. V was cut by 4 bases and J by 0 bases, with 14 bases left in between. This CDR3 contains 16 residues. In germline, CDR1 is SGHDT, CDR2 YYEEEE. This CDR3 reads CASSRAIGISYNEQFF. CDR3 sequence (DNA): TGTGCCAGCAGCCGTGCGATTGGTATCTCCTACAATGAGCAGTTCTTC.

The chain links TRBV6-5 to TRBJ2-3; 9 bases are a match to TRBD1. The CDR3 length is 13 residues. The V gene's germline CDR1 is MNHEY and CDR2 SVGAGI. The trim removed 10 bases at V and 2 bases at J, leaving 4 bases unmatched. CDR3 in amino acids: CATRDRDTDTQYF. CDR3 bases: TGTGCCACCCGGGACAGGGACACAGATACGCAGTATTTT.

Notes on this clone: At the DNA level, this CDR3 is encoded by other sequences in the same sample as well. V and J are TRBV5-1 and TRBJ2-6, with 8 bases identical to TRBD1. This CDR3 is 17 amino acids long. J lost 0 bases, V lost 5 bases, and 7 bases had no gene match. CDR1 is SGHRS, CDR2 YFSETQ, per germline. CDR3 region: CASSPGTGGSGANVLTF. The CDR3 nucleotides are TGCGCCAGCAGTCCCGGGACAGGAGGCTCTGGGGCCAACGTCCTGACTTTC. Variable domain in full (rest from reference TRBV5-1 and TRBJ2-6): KAGVTQTPRYLIKTRGQQVTLSCSPISGHRSVSWYQQTPGQGLQFLFEYFSETQRNKGNFPGRFSGRQFSNSRSEMNVSTLELGDSALYLCASSPGTGGSGANVLTFGAGSRLTVL.

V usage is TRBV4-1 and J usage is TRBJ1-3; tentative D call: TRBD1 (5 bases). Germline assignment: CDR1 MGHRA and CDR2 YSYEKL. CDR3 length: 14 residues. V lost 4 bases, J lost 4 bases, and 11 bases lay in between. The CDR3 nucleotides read TGCGCCAGCAGCCCCATACGGGGGGGAAACACCATATATTTT. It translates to CASSPIRGGNTIYF.

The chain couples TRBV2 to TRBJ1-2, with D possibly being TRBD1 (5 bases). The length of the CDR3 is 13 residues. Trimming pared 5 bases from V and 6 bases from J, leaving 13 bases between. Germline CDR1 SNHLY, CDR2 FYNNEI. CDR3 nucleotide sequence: TGTGCCAGCAGTCGCAGGGATTTGAATGGCTACACCTTC. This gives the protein CASSRRDLNGYTF.

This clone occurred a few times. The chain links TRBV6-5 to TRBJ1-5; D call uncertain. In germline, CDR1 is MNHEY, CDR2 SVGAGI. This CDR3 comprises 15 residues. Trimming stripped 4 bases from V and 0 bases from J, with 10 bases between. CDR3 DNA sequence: TGTGCCAGCAGTTCCTCGGGAGTTAGCAATCAGCCCCAGCATTTT. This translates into CASSSSGVSNQPQHF.

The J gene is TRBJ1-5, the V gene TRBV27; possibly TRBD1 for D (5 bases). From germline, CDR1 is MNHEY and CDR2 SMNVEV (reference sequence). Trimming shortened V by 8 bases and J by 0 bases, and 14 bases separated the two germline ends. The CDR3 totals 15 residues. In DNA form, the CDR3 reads TGTGCCAGCTCGCCGACAGTCAATAGCAATCAGCCCCAGCATTTT. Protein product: CASSPTVNSNQPQHF.

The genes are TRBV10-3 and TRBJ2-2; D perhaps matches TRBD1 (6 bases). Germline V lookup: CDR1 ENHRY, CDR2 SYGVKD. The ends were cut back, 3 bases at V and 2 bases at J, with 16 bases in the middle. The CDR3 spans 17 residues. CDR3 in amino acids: CAISDPRGRGNTGELFF. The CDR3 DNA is TGTGCCATCAGTGATCCCCGGGGCAGGGGAAACACCGGGGAGCTGTTTTTT.

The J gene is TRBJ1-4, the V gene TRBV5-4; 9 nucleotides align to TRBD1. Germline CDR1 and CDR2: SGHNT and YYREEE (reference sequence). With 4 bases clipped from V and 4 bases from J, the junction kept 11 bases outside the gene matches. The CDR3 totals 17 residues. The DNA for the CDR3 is TGTGCCAGCAGCCTCTCAGACAGGGGGACCGATAATGAAAAACTGTTTTTT. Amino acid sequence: CASSLSDRGTDNEKLFF.

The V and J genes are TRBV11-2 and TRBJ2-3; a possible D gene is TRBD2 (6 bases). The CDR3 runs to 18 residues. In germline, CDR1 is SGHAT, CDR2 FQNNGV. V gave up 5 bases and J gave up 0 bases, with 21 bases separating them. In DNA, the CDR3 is TGTGCCAGCAGCCGCCGCAGATCTAGCGCTACTAGCACAGATACGCAGTATTTT. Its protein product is CASSRRRSSATSTDTQYF.

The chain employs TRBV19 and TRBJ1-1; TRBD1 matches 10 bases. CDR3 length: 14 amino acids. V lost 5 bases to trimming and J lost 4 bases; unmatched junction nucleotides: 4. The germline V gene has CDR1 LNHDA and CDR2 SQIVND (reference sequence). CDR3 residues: CASSLWTGGTEAFF. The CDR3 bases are TGTGCCAGTAGTCTGTGGACAGGGGGCACTGAAGCTTTCTTT.

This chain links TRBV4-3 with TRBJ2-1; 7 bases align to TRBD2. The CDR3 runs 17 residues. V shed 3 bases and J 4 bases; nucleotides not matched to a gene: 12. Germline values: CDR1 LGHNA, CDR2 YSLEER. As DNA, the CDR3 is TGCGCCAGCAGCCACGCCCCCAGCGGGACGCCATACAATGAGCAGTTCTTC. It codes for CASSHAPSGTPYNEQFF.

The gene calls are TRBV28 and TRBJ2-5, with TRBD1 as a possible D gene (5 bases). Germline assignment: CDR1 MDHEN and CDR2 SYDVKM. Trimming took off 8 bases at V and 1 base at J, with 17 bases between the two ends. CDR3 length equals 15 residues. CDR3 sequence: CASSSPRGTQETQYF. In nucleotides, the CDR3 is TGTGCCAGCTCCTCGCCTAGGGGTACCCAAGAGACCCAGTACTTC. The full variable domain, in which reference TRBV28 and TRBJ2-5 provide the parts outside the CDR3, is DVKVTQSSRYLVKRTGEKVFLECVQDMDHENMFWYRQDPGLGLRLIYFSYDVKMKEKGDIPEGYSVSREKKERFSLILESASTNQTSMYLCASSSPRGTQETQYFGPGTRLLVL.